This record covers a single T cell receptor beta chain. Germline lookup yields CDR1 SGHRS and CDR2 YFSETQ. Trimming removed 2 bases from V and 4 bases from J; junction bases left unmatched: 16. The CDR3 runs to 20 residues. These data belong to a study of T cell responses to AZD1222 COVID-19 vaccine. Second-dose intervals near 4 or 12 weeks were combined. Sequencing was performed with immunoSEQ multiplex PCR; in TCRdb, only in-frame clones are kept and a portion is missing. The table lists under 150,000 clones, approximately 92% of them singletons. This specimen consisted of peripheral blood, obtained 28 days after the second AZD1222 dose. This sequence originates from an adult who received the AZD1222 COVID-19 vaccine. The chain links TRBV5-1 to TRBJ2-1; TRBD2 aligns across 12 bases. The CDR3 loop is CASSLALAGGSQGPYNEQFF. CDR3 bases: TGCGCCAGCAGCTTAGCACTAGCGGGAGGATCGCAAGGCCCATACAATGAGCAGTTCTTC.